Listed below are T cell receptor beta chains from one sample, sequenced in a study of blood T cell repertoires in COVID-19. Generated by immunoSEQ multiplex PCR, the TCRdb table keeps only in-frame clones and is missing some. The table lists a few hundred thousand clones, around 89% of them singletons. The sequencing input was peripheral blood. The receptors here all came from a woman aged 60-75 years with acute or convalescent COVID-19. Both conserved end residues are part of each CDR3. A D gene is named only where the DNA matches it firmly. Clone size is shown for a subset of rows, as once, few, many or a class of expanded clone.

. | TRBJ1-4 | TRBV7-8 | . | CASSLRYSPNEKLFF | TGTGCCAGCAGCTTAAGATACAGCCCCAATGAAAAACTGTTTTTT
few | TRBJ2-2 | TRBV2 | . | CASRPSGTFSANTGELFF | TGTGCCAGCAGGCCGAGCGGGACATTTTCCGCGAACACCGGGGAGCTGTTTTTT
. | TRBJ1-2 | TRBV2 | . | CASLGTINGYTF | TGTGCCAGCCTAGGGACAATTAATGGCTACACCTTC
. | TRBJ2-5 | TRBV27 | . | CASIGEQETQYF | TGTGCCAGCATCGGAGAACAAGAGACCCAGTACTTC
once | TRBJ1-4 | TRBV3-1/TRBV3-2 | TRBD1 | CASRPGTGKEKLFF | TGTGCCAGCAGGCCCGGGACAGGGAAGGAAAAACTGTTTTTT
. | TRBJ2-7 | TRBV7-2 | TRBD2 | CASSSTSGSWYEQYF | TGTGCCAGCAGCTCCACTAGCGGGAGTTGGTACGAGCAGTACTTC
. | TRBJ1-6 | TRBV6-5 | TRBD1 | CASNQDRLRVAPLHF | TGTGCCAGCAATCAGGACAGGCTCAGGGTTGCACCCCTCCACTTT
. | TRBJ1-1 | TRBV5-4 | . | CASSARGDAEAFF | TGTGCCAGCAGCGCCCGAGGTGACGCTGAAGCTTTCTTT
. | TRBJ2-5 | TRBV19 | TRBD1 | CASNQARGETQYF | TGTGCCAGCAATCAGGCCAGGGGGGAGACCCAGTACTTC
. | TRBJ1-2 | TRBV28 | TRBD1 | CASRLQGYGYTF | TGTGCCAGCAGATTACAGGGGTATGGCTACACCTTC
. | TRBJ2-1 | TRBV28 | TRBD2 | CASRPGTSVSNEQFF | TGTGCCAGCAGGCCCGGGACTAGCGTGTCCAATGAGCAGTTCTTC
. | TRBJ1-4 | TRBV7-9 | TRBD1 | CASSLGQGLSEKLFF | TGTGCCAGCAGTCTAGGACAGGGTTTAAGTGAAAAACTGTTTTTT
. | TRBJ1-1 | TRBV3-1/TRBV3-2 | . | CASSQVRGTEAFF | TGTGCCAGCAGCCAAGTAAGGGGCACTGAAGCTTTCTTT
. | TRBJ2-7 | TRBV27 | TRBD1 | CASSFTGTGAVSSYEQYF | TGTGCCAGCAGTTTCACCGGGACAGGGGCCGTAAGCTCCTACGAGCAGTACTTC
. | TRBJ2-5 | TRBV9 | TRBD2 | CASSVATLAGQETQYF | TGTGCCAGCAGCGTAGCTACGTTAGCGGGACAAGAGACCCAGTACTTC
. | TRBJ1-4 | TRBV9 | . | CASSVDGGGEKLFF | TGTGCCAGCAGCGTAGATGGGGGCGGTGAAAAACTGTTTTTT
few | TRBJ1-2 | TRBV7-2 | . | CASSWTDFYGYTF | TGTGCCAGCAGCTGGACTGACTTCTATGGCTACACCTTC
. | TRBJ2-2 | TRBV7-3 | TRBD2 | CASGRTSDGELFF | TGTGCCAGCGGGCGGACTAGCGACGGGGAGCTGTTTTTT
. | TRBJ2-3 | TRBV5-8 | TRBD1 | CASRDLRDRGSTDTQYF | TGTGCCAGCAGGGACCTTCGGGACAGGGGGTCCACAGATACGCAGTATTTT
. | TRBJ1-4 | TRBV7-6 | TRBD1 | CASSLSQGGTNEKLFF | TGTGCCAGCAGCTTAAGCCAGGGGGGAACTAATGAAAAACTGTTTTTT
. | TRBJ2-2 | TRBV7-8 | TRBD2 | CASSPPRTSVGELFF | TGTGCCAGCAGCCCACCTAGGACTAGCGTCGGGGAGCTGTTTTTT
. | TRBJ1-5 | TRBV11-2 | TRBD1 | CASSEMGQSNQPQHF | TGTGCCAGCAGCGAGATGGGACAGTCCAATCAGCCCCAGCATTTT
. | TRBJ2-4 | TRBV18 | . | CASSPTDSSQYF | TGTGCCAGCTCACCTACGGACAGTTCGCAGTACTTC
. | TRBJ1-2 | TRBV6-5 | TRBD1 | CASSPPTGASDGYTF | TGTGCCAGCAGCCCGCCGACAGGGGCTAGCGATGGCTACACCTTC
. | TRBJ2-5 | TRBV24-1 | TRBD1 | CATSDRDRGWETQYF | TGTGCCACCAGTGACCGAGACAGGGGATGGGAGACCCAGTACTTC
. | TRBJ1-5 | TRBV6-1 | TRBD1 | CASSELTGFLPQHF | TGTGCCAGCAGTGAATTGACAGGGTTCCTACCCCAGCATTTT
. | TRBJ2-7 | TRBV14 | TRBD1 | CASSRRTGSSYEQYF | TGTGCCAGCAGCCGTCGGACAGGGAGCTCCTACGAGCAGTACTTC
. | TRBJ2-5 | TRBV7-2 | . | CASSRQQETQYF | TGTGCCAGCAGCCGACAGCAAGAGACCCAGTACTTC
. | TRBJ2-1 | TRBV21-1 | . | CASNSSGGYNEQFF | TGTGCCAGCAATTCTAGCGGGGGTTACAATGAGCAGTTCTTC
. | TRBJ1-6 | TRBV2 | TRBD1 | CASSAGDRDSPLHF | TGTGCCAGCAGTGCCGGGGACAGGGATTCACCCCTCCACTTT
. | TRBJ1-1 | TRBV19 | . | CASRLPDSTEAFF | TGTGCCAGTAGGCTTCCAGATTCCACTGAAGCTTTCTTT